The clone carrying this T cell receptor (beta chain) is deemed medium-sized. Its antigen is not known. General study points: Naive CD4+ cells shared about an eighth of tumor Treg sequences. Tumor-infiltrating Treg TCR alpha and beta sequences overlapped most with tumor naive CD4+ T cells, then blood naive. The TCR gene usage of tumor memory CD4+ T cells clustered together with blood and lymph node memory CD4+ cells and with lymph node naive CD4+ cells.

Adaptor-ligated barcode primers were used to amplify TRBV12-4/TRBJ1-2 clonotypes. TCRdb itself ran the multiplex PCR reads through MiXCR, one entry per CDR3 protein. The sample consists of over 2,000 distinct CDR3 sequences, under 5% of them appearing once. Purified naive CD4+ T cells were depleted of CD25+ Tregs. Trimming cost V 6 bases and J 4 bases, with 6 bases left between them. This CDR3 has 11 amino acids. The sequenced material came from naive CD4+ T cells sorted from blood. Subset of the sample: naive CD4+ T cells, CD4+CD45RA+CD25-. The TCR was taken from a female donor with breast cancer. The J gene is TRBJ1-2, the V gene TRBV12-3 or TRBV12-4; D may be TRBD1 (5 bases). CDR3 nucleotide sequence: TGTGCCAGCAGCCAGGGCTATGGCTACACCTTC. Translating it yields CASSQGYGYTF.